This T cell receptor beta chain was documented in a study of T cell changes during pregnancy in multiple sclerosis. The repertoire was sequenced with immunoSEQ multiplex PCR; TCRdb's copy has only in-frame clones and lacks some. The sample consists of just under 95,000 clones, roughly 92% of them appearing once. This CDR3 comprises 15 residues. CDR1 is MDHEN and CDR2 is SYDVKM in the germline V gene. V was pared by 6 bases and J by 3 bases, with 15 bases between. Sequencing was performed on peripheral blood, taken in the first trimester of pregnancy. This TCR was sampled from a female donor with multiple sclerosis, enrolled in a pregnancy study. This sequence joins TRBV28 and TRBJ2-1; tentative D call: TRBD1 (5 bases). CDR3 region: CASSFTGHRYNEQFF. DNA of the CDR3: TGTGCCAGCAGCTTCACTGGACACCGCTACAATGAGCAGTTCTTC.